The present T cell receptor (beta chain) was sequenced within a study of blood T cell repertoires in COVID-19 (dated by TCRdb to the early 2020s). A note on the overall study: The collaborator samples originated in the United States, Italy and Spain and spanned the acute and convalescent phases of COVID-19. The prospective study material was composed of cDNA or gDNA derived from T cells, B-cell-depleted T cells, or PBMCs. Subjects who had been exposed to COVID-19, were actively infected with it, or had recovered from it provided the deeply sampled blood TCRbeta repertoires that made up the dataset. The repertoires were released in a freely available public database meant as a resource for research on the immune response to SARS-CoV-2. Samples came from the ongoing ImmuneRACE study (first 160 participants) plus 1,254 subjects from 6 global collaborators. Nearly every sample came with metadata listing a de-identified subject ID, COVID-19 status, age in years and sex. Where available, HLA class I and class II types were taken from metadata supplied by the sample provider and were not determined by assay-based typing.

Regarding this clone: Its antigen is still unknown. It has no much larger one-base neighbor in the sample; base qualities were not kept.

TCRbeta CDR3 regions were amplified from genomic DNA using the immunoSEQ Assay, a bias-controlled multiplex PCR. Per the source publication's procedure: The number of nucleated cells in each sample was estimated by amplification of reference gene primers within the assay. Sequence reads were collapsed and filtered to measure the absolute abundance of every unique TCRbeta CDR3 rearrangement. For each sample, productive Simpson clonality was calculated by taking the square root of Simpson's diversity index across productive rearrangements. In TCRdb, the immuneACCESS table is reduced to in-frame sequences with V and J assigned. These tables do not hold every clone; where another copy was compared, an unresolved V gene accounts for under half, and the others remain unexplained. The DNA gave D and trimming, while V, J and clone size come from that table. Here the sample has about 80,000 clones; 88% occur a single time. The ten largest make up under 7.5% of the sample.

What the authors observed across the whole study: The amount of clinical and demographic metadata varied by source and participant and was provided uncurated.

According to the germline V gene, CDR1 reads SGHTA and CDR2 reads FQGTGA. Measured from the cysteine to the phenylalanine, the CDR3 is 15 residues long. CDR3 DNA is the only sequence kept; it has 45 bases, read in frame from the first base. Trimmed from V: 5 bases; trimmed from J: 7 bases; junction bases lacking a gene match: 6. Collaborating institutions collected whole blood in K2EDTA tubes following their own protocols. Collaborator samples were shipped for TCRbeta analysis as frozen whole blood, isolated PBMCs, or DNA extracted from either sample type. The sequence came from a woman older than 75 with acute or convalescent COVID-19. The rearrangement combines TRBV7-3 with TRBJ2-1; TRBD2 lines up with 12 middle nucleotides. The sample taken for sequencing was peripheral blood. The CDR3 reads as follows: CASSRTSGEGNEQFF. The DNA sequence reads TGTGCCAGCAGCCGGACTAGCGGGGAAGGGAATGAGCAGTTCTTC. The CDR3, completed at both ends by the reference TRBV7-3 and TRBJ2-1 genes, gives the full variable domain GAGVSQTPSNKVTEKGKYVELRCDPISGHTALYWYRQSLGQGPEFLIYFQGTGAADDSGLPNDRFFAVRPEGSVSTLKIQRTERGDSAVYLCASSRTSGEGNEQFFGPGTRLTVL.